The 8 T cell receptor beta chains given below trace back to one sample, sequenced in a study of blood T cell repertoires in COVID-19. The protocol was immunoSEQ multiplex PCR, while the TCRdb copy is restricted to in-frame clones and leaves out a portion. The sample lists over 200,000 clones; 80% to 90% were seen once. The specimen sequenced was PBMCs or T cells enriched from blood (not recorded which). These receptors were collected from a woman aged 25-40 years who had been exposed to COVID-19.

This sequence joins TRBV5-4 and TRBJ2-7; D is unresolved. The V and J ends lost 4 bases and 6 bases respectively, with 11 bases between them. Germline V gives CDR1 SGHNT, CDR2 YYREEE (reference sequence). The CDR3 is made up of 12 amino acids. CDR3 DNA sequence: TGTGCCAGCAGCAGCCCGGCAGGCGAGCAGTACTTC. It specifies CASSSPAGEQYF.

J is TRBJ1-2 and V is TRBV30, with no clear D. V gave up 4 bases and J gave up 8 bases, with 11 bases separating them. Looked up from germline, CDR1 is GTSNPN and CDR2 is SVGIG (reference sequence). The CDR3 has 11 amino acids. For the CDR3, the DNA is TGTGCCTGGATTGCGAGGATCGGCTACACCTTC. Translation gives CAWIARIGYTF.

The chain has TRBV24-1 and TRBJ2-7, with 7 nucleotides matching TRBD1. With V trimmed by 2 bases and J by 2 bases, 2 bases remained unmatched. The CDR3 totals 14 residues. Germline V gene lookup returns CDR1 KGHDR and CDR2 SFDVKD. This chain's CDR3 is CATSDSQGAYEQYF. CDR3 DNA: TGTGCCACCAGTGATTCCCAGGGGGCCTACGAGCAGTACTTC.

V usage is TRBV27 and J usage is TRBJ2-7; D uncertain. CDR1 is MNHEY and CDR2 is SMNVEV in the germline V gene (reference sequence). Trimming left V 5 bases short and J 4 bases short, with 15 bases between. The CDR3 has 14 residues. CDR3 nucleotide sequence: TGTGCCAGCAGTCCCGTAGAAACCCTTTACGAGCAGTACTTC. This codes for CASSPVETLYEQYF.

The chain has TRBV6-4 and TRBJ2-1, with a tentative D call TRBD2 (5 bases). The germline V gene encodes CDR1 MRHNA and CDR2 SNTAGT. With 3 bases removed from V and 0 bases from J, the gap between germline ends came to 12 bases. The CDR3 extends over 16 amino acids. As DNA, the CDR3 is TGTGCCAGCAGTGATACGGGGTCTTACTCCTACAATGAGCAGTTCTTC. Encoded protein: CASSDTGSYSYNEQFF.

This chain links TRBV3-1 (or the pseudogene TRBV3-2) with TRBJ2-2, with a weak D call TRBD1 (6 bases). Trimming cost V 4 bases and J 3 bases, with 9 bases left between them. The CDR3 runs 14 residues. The germline CDR1 and CDR2 sequences are LGHDT and YNNKEL (reference sequence). The CDR3 loop reads CASSPRGHTGELFF. As DNA, the CDR3 is TGTGCCAGCAGCCCCAGGGGACACACCGGGGAGCTGTTTTTT.

V is TRBV30 and J is TRBJ1-5, with 9 bases identical to TRBD1. This CDR3 is built from 13 residues. The germline V gene encodes CDR1 GTSNPN and CDR2 SVGIG (reference sequence). V shed 3 bases and J 5 bases; nucleotides not matched to a gene: 2. CDR3 in amino acids: CAWSGTGHQPQHF. CDR3 DNA sequence: TGTGCCTGGAGCGGGACAGGGCATCAGCCCCAGCATTTT.

This clone was seen only once. The CDR3 nucleotides are TGCGCCAGCAGTGCGGGATTTGGACAGGGGCGCAATGAGCAGTTCTTC. Its translation is CASSAGFGQGRNEQFF. The gene calls are TRBV10-2 and TRBJ2-1; TRBD1 matches 9 bases. Germline trimming cut 4 bases from V and 6 bases from J; bases unmatched to any gene: 10. The CDR3 loop spans 16 amino acids. Germline loops: CDR1 WSHSY, CDR2 SAAADI.